The clone carrying this TCR beta chain was seen a few times. Its antigen is as yet unknown. This specimen comes from a study of T-cell reconstitution after alpha-beta-depleted transplantation in children. Study-wide findings and caveats: The high TCRbeta diversity at day 60 in some patients came from surviving recipient T cells and thymic progenitors.

This CDR3 spans 12 amino acids. V dropped 6 bases and J dropped 5 bases, with 13 bases sitting between them. Per the germline V gene, CDR1 is SQVTM and CDR2 is ANQGSEA. Molecular barcoding with unique molecular identifiers was used for the TCRbeta library. TCRdb itself ran the PCR reads through MiXCR, one entry per CDR3 protein. This table has 800,000 to 1,000,000 distinct CDR3 sequences, roughly 29% appearing once. The TCR comes from a boy under three years old who had a stem cell transplant for SCID, so the T cells may come from the graft donor. This chain connects TRBV29-1 to TRBJ1-1; D perhaps matches TRBD1 (5 bases). The sample here was PBMCs, mostly from graft donor cells, taken 360 days after TCRalphabeta/CD19-depleted stem cell transplant. DNA for the CDR3: TGCAGCGTCTACAGGAGAGGAACTGAAGCTTTCTTT. It specifies CSVYRRGTEAFF.